These T cell receptor beta chains were read from a single sample in a study of cytomegalovirus exposure and HLA in healthy donors. Data came from immunoSEQ multiplex PCR; TCRdb stores just in-frame clones and leaves some out. This table holds 75,000 to 90,000 clones, less than 80% found once. The sequenced sample consisted of PBMCs. All receptors derive from a human donor in good health. CDR3s include the opening cysteine and the closing phenylalanine or tryptophan. The D gene is left open where the match is weak. The listing skips clone size in some rows; elsewhere it reads once, few, many or a size class.

TRBJ2-5 few . TRBV5-4 TGTGCCAGCAACCCCTCTGGGGGGGGCGGCGGAGAGACCCAGTACTTC CASNPSGGGGGETQYF
TRBJ1-3 . TRBD1 TRBV5-1 TGCGTCAGCAGCACCGGGACAGGGCCTATCTCTGGAAACACCATATATTTT CVSSTGTGPISGNTIYF
TRBJ2-7 . . TRBV6-1 TGTGCCAGCAGTTCCTCGGCGGCCTCCTACGAGCAGTACTTC CASSSSAASYEQYF
TRBJ1-2 . . TRBV9 TGTGCCAGCAGCGCTGGGGGAGGGGCCTATGGCTACACCTTC CASSAGGGAYGYTF
TRBJ2-7 . TRBD1 TRBV6-5 TGTGCCAGCAGTCGAGCCGGACAGGGGGCGACCGAGCAGTACTTC CASSRAGQGATEQYF
TRBJ2-7 . TRBD1 TRBV4-3 TGCGCCAGCAGCCAAGAACTAGGACAGGGATTCTACGAGCAGTACTTC CASSQELGQGFYEQYF
TRBJ1-1 . . TRBV6-1 TGTGCCAGCAGTGCGGGGTCTATGAACACTGAAGCTTTCTTT CASSAGSMNTEAFF
TRBJ1-1 . . TRBV10-2 TGCGCCAGCACTACCCGGAACACTGAAGCTTTCTTT CASTTRNTEAFF
TRBJ2-7 . . TRBV13 TGTGCCAGCAGCTTAAACAGCCAGTACGAGCAGTACTTC CASSLNSQYEQYF
TRBJ1-3 . TRBD1 TRBV6-5 TGTGCCAGCAGTTCTCAGGGGGTTAGAAACACCATATATTTT CASSSQGVRNTIYF
TRBJ2-7 . . TRBV18 TGTGCCAGCTCACCTGATAGACAGACTCTCTACGAGCAGTACTTC CASSPDRQTLYEQYF
TRBJ2-2 . TRBD1 TRBV30 TGTGCCTGGAGAGGAGTGAGGGGACAGTTCACCGGGGAGCTGTTTTTT CAWRGVRGQFTGELFF
TRBJ1-6 . . TRBV30 TGTGCCTGGAGTGACCAACAGGTGATGAATTCACCCCTCCACTTT CAWSDQQVMNSPLHF
TRBJ1-6 few TRBD1 TRBV6-5 TGTGCCAGCAGTGCCGGACAGGGGAAACATTCACCCCTCCACTTT CASSAGQGKHSPLHF
TRBJ1-2 few . TRBV30 TGTGCCTGGGAGGGACTCCGCTTC CAWEGLRF
TRBJ1-4 . . TRBV2 TGTGCCAGCAGCTATGAACTTAGTACTAATGAAAAACTGTTTTTT CASSYELSTNEKLFF
TRBJ2-3 . . TRBV9 TGTGCCAGCAGCCCCCTGACAGGACGAGAAACAGATACGCAGTATTTT CASSPLTGRETDTQYF
TRBJ2-3 . TRBD1 TRBV13 TGTGCCAGCAGCCAGAGGACAGGGGAAAGCACAGATACGCAGTATTTT CASSQRTGESTDTQYF
TRBJ2-7 . . TRBV4-1 TGCGCCAGCAGCCGGAACCAAGCTCGAGGCGAGCAGTACTTC CASSRNQARGEQYF
TRBJ1-4 . . TRBV21-1 TGTGCCAGCAGCAAAGTGAGGGACAGCTATAATGAAAAACTGTTTTTT CASSKVRDSYNEKLFF
TRBJ1-2 . . TRBV6-5 TGTGCCAGCAGTTACTCTAACTCCATCTATGGCTACACCTTC CASSYSNSIYGYTF
TRBJ2-5 . . TRBV4-3 TGCGCCAGCAGCCAAGGTCCCGGGGAGACCCAGTACTTC CASSQGPGETQYF
TRBJ1-2 . TRBD1 TRBV9 TGTGCCAGCAGCACTAGGGGGCTGGATGGCTACACCTTC CASSTRGLDGYTF
TRBJ2-3 . TRBD2 TRBV30 TGTGCCTGGAGTACCCAACTAGCGGGGGGGCGGGATACGCAGTATTTT CAWSTQLAGGRDTQYF
TRBJ2-3 . TRBD2 TRBV6-4 TGTGCCAGCAGTGATACTAGCGGGGGGGCCACAGATACGCAGTATTTT CASSDTSGGATDTQYF
TRBJ1-5 . . TRBV6-5 TGTGCCAGCAGTCAGTCCGGGAATCAGCCCCAGAATTTT CASSQSGNQPQNF
TRBJ1-4 few TRBD1 TRBV18 TGTGCCAGCTCACCACAGGGACAGATTGATGAAAAACTGTTTTTT CASSPQGQIDEKLFF
TRBJ2-2 . TRBD2 TRBV5-1 TGCGCCAGCAGCGGACTAGCGGACAACACCGGGGAGCTGTTTTTT CASSGLADNTGELFF
TRBJ1-5 . . TRBV15 TGTGCCACCAGCAGAGATTTGAGTCTTGTCGAGCCCCAGCATTTT CATSRDLSLVEPQHF
TRBJ2-3 . TRBD2 TRBV19 TGTGCCAGTAGACGACTAGCGGGAACGAAAGATACGCAGTATTTT CASRRLAGTKDTQYF
TRBJ2-3 . . TRBV5-1 TGCGCCAGCAGCACGACTAGTTTTGATACGCAGTATTTT CASSTTSFDTQYF
TRBJ2-7 . TRBD2 TRBV6-1 TGTGCCAGCAGTGATACGGGGACTAGCTCCTACGAGCAGTACTTC CASSDTGTSSYEQYF
TRBJ1-1 . TRBD1 TRBV7-9 TGTGCCAGCAGCCCAGGGGGGAAAGCTTTCTTT CASSPGGKAFF
TRBJ1-6 few . TRBV2 TGTGCCAGCAGCCGGCTGACTGGACCCCTCCACTTT CASSRLTGPLHF